The clone carrying this TCR beta chain was counted only a few times. These data come from a study of response to subunit inactivated influenza vaccine. From the RT-PCR reads, TCRdb called clonotypes with MiXCR, one entry per CDR3 protein. This repertoire shows fewer than 650,000 distinct CDR3 sequences, around 13% found once; its top ten account for roughly 13%. The TCR originated in a middle-aged man who received an inactivated influenza vaccine. Material: PBMCs from blood, obtained 45 days after vaccination.

CDR3 bases: TGTGCCACCTTCCCCCAGGGAGCCTACGAGCAGTACTTC. This gives the protein CATFPQGAYEQYF. The rearrangement links TRBV28 to TRBJ2-7; the D gene could be TRBD1 or TRBD2 (5 bases each). The CDR3 loop spans 13 amino acids. V dropped 10 bases and J dropped 2 bases, with 15 bases sitting between them. Germline lookup yields CDR1 MDHEN and CDR2 SYDVKM.